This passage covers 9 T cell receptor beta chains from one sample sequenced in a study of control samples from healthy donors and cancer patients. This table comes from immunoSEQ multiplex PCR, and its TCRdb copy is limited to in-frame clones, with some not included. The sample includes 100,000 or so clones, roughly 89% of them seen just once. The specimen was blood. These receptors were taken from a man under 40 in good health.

The CDR3 coding sequence is TGTGCCAGCAGCCGGATAGCGACAGCCATAGGCCAAGAGACCCAGTACTTC. Amino acids: CASSRIATAIGQETQYF. The chain employs TRBV7-6 and TRBJ2-5; either TRBD1 or TRBD2 may fit D (5 bases each). V lost 5 bases and J 1 base, leaving 20 bases between the germline ends. CDR1 and CDR2 (germline): SGHVS, FNYEAQ. This CDR3 is built from 17 residues. Using reference TRBV7-6 and TRBJ2-5 for the parts outside the CDR3, the full variable domain is GAGVSQSPRYKVTKRGQDVALRCDPISGHVSLYWYRQALGQGPEFLTYFNYEAQQDKSGLPNDRFSAERPEGSISTLTIQRTEQRDSAMYRCASSRIATAIGQETQYFGPGTRLLVL.

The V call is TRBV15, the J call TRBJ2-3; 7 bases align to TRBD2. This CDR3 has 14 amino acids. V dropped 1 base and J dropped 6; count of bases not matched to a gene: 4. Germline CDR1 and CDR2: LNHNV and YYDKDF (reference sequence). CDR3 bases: TGTGCCACCAGCAGAGGGGGGGGTGATGATACGCAGTATTTT. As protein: CATSRGGGDDTQYF.

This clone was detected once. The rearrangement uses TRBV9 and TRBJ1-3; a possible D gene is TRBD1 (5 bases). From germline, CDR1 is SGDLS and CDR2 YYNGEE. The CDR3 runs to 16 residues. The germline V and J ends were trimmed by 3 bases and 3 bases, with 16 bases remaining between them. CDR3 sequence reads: CASSARAGVGGNTIYF. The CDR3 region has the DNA TGTGCCAGCAGCGCGCGGGCGGGGGTAGGTGGAAACACCATATATTTT.

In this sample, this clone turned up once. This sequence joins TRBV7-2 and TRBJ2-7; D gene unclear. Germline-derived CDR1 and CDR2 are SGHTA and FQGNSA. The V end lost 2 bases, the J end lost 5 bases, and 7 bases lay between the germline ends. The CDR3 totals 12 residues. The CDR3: CASSLLGDEQYF. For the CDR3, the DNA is TGTGCCAGCAGCTTACTAGGAGACGAGCAGTACTTC.

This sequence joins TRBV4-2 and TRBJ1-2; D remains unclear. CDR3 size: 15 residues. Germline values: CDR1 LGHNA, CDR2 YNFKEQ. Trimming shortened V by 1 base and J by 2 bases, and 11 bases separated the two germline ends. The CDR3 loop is CASSQAVTENYGYTF. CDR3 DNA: TGTGCCAGCAGCCAAGCCGTTACCGAGAACTATGGCTACACCTTC.

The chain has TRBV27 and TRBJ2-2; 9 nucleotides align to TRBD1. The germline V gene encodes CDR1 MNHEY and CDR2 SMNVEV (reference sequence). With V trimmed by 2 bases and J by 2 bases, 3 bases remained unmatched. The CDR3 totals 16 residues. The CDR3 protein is CASSLEDRGNTGELFF. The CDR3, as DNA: TGTGCCAGCAGTTTAGAGGACAGGGGAAACACCGGGGAGCTGTTTTTT.

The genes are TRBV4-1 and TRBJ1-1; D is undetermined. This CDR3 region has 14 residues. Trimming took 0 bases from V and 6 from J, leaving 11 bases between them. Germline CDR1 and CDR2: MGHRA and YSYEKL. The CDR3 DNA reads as TGCGCCAGCAGCCAAGATAGGGTTCGGCCTGAAGCTTTCTTT. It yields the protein CASSQDRVRPEAFF.

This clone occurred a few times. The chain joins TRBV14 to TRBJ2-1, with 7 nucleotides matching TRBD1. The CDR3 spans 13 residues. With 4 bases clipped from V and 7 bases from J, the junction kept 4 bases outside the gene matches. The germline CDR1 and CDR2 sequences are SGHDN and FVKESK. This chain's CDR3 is CASSPGRGNEQFF. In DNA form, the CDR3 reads TGTGCCAGCAGCCCGGGCAGGGGGAATGAGCAGTTCTTC.

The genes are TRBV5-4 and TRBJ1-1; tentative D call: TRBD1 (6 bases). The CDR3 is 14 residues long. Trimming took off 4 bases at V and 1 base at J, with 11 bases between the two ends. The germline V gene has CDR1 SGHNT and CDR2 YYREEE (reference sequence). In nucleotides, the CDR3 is TGTGCCAGCAGCCCTAGGACAGCGAACACTGAAGCTTTCTTT. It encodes CASSPRTANTEAFF. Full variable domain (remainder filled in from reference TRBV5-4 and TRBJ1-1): ETGVTQSPTHLIKTRGQQVTLRCSSQSGHNTVSWYQQALGQGPQFIFQYYREEENGRGNFPPRFSGLQFPNYSSELNVNALELDDSALYLCASSPRTANTEAFFGQGTRLTVV.